The rows below give T cell receptor beta chains drawn from one sample of a study of identical twins. TCRdb fed the 5' RACE reads into MiXCR, producing one record per CDR3 protein. Seen here are some 710,000 distinct CDR3 sequences, around 6% observed once, and the top ten hold around 1.9%. Sequenced: naive T cells sorted from blood. These receptors were collected from a young man in good health. CDR3s include the opening cysteine and the closing phenylalanine or tryptophan. Each record gives: CDR3 length, J gene, clone size, D gene, V gene, CDR3 protein, CDR3 DNA. D genes are given only for firm matches. Expanded clones are given a class, and other clones once, few, many or no size at all.

17,TRBJ1-3,few,.,TRBV18,CASSPPQTGNSGNTIYF,TGTGCCAGCTCACCACCCCAAACCGGGAACTCTGGAAACACCATATATTTT
11,TRBJ2-1,few,.,TRBV21-1,CASLPGNEQFF,TGTGCCAGCCTCCCCGGGAATGAGCAGTTCTTC
17,TRBJ2-1,many,TRBD2,TRBV25-1,CASSGPQSGRADNEQFF,TGTGCCAGCAGTGGACCTCAAAGCGGGAGGGCCGATAATGAGCAGTTCTTC
12,TRBJ1-6,.,TRBD1,TRBV6-1,CASIGATGALHF,TGTGCCAGCATCGGGGCAACAGGGGCCCTCCACTTT
12,TRBJ2-5,many,.,TRBV12-3/TRBV12-4,CASSPWGETQYF,TGTGCCAGCAGCCCCTGGGGGGAGACCCAGTACTTC
14,TRBJ2-3,.,.,TRBV29-1,CSVSAGSVADTQYF,TGCAGCGTTTCGGCAGGGTCGGTGGCCGATACGCAGTATTTT
16,TRBJ2-1,.,TRBD2,TRBV5-1,CASSPGGLDIYNEQFF,TGCGCCAGCAGCCCCGGGGGACTAGACATTTATAACGAGCAGTTCTTC
17,TRBJ2-7,.,.,TRBV25-1,CASSSTFPTAGGHEQYF,TGTGCCAGCAGTTCCACTTTCCCTACCGCAGGGGGGCACGAGCAGTACTTC
16,TRBJ2-7,.,.,TRBV6-5,CASSYSWLREGDEQYF,TGTGCCAGCAGTTACTCGTGGTTGAGGGAGGGGGACGAGCAGTACTTC
19,TRBJ1-2,.,.,TRBV9,CASSTYGRLLADVNYGYTF,TGTGCCAGCAGCACCTACGGCAGACTTTTAGCCGACGTCAACTATGGCTACACCTTC